The 26 T cell receptor beta chains presented below share a single source sample, sequenced in a study of T cell responses to AZD1222 COVID-19 vaccine. The assay was immunoSEQ multiplex PCR, and TCRdb's table has in-frame clones only and misses some. The repertoire holds some 130,000 clones, approximately 90% seen once, with about 1.5% in the top ten. The sequencing used peripheral blood, collected on day 0 of AZD1222 vaccination. Every receptor here comes from an adult in good health.

The genes are TRBV30 and TRBJ1-6; TRBD1 aligns across 9 bases. Germline values: CDR1 GTSNPN, CDR2 SVGIG (reference sequence). The CDR3 has 16 amino acids. Losses at the gene ends were 3 bases for V and 7 bases for J; bases not matched to a gene: 10. The CDR3 DNA reads as TGTGCCTGGAGCCGACAGGGGGTTCTGCAGAATTCACCCCTCCACTTT. Translated, it gives CAWSRQGVLQNSPLHF.

The chain links TRBV28 to TRBJ2-7; 9 bases map to TRBD1. Germline V lookup: CDR1 MDHEN, CDR2 SYDVKM. This CDR3 contains 17 residues. With V trimmed by 3 bases and J by 4 bases, 13 bases remained unmatched. As DNA, the CDR3 is TGTGCCAGCAGTTTTGTACGGTACGCGGGACAGGGATACGAGCAGTACTTC. It translates to CASSFVRYAGQGYEQYF.

The chain recombines TRBV10-2 with TRBJ1-1, with no clear D. The V and J ends lost 2 bases and 7 bases respectively, with 11 bases between them. This CDR3 comprises 13 residues. The germline gives CDR1 WSHSY, CDR2 SAAADI. The CDR3 protein is CASSEGSGIEAFF. The CDR3 region has the DNA TGCGCCAGCAGTGAGGGTAGCGGAATTGAAGCTTTCTTT.

The chain carries TRBV6-6 and TRBJ1-2; D ambiguous. V was shortened by 7 bases and J by 0 bases, with 9 bases between the two germline ends. This CDR3 has 13 residues. Germline V lookup: CDR1 MNHNY, CDR2 SVGAGI (reference sequence). The chain's CDR3 is CASIGSPNYGYTF. CDR3 nucleotides: TGTGCCAGCATCGGCAGCCCTAACTATGGCTACACCTTC.

V is TRBV9 and J is TRBJ2-7; 8 bases line up with TRBD1. Trimming took 0 bases from V and 9 from J; bases not matched to a gene: 11. The CDR3 runs 15 residues. In germline, CDR1 is SGDLS, CDR2 YYNGEE. This CDR3 is CASSVVWTGNVGQYF. CDR3 bases: TGTGCCAGCAGCGTAGTGTGGACAGGGAATGTGGGGCAGTACTTC.

V and J are TRBV5-1 and TRBJ2-2, with 11 positions matching TRBD2. J gave up 5 bases and V 3 bases, and 6 bases lay outside the gene matches. Germline V CDR1 and CDR2: SGHRS, YFSETQ. This CDR3 is 16 amino acids long. CDR3 in amino acids: CASSWGTSGGTGELFF. The CDR3 DNA is TGCGCCAGCAGCTGGGGGACTAGCGGAGGAACCGGGGAGCTGTTTTTT.

The V and J genes are TRBV7-9 and TRBJ2-7, with 9 bases lining up with TRBD1. CDR3 length: 14 amino acids. After removal of 5 bases from V and 5 bases from J, the junction contained 7 bases not matched to a gene. In germline, CDR1 is SEHNR, CDR2 FQNEAQ (reference sequence). CDR3 sequence reads: CASSDTRTGDEQYF. The CDR3 nucleotides are TGTGCCAGCAGCGACACCCGGACAGGGGACGAGCAGTACTTC.

This chain connects TRBV28 to TRBJ1-2; D gene ambiguous. This CDR3 region has 13 residues. CDR1 is MDHEN and CDR2 is SYDVKM in the germline V gene. The V gene lost 4 bases and the J gene lost 4 bases, with 10 bases spanning the gap. The CDR3: CASSSGQSYGYTF. CDR3 nucleotides: TGTGCCAGCAGTTCTGGGCAGTCCTATGGCTACACCTTC.

This chain uses TRBV7-2 with TRBJ2-1; TRBD2 aligns across 8 bases. This CDR3 region has 15 residues. V trimming: 5 bases; J trimming: 9 bases; junction bases outside the gene matches: 12. Germline CDR1 SGHTA, CDR2 FQGNSA. The DNA of the CDR3 is TGTGCCAGCAGCCCGGAGCGGGGGCCTTCTCCTGAGCAGTTCTTC. It translates to CASSPERGPSPEQFF. The full variable domain, with the rest looked up from reference TRBV7-2 and TRBJ2-1, is GAGVSQSPSNKVTEKGKDVELRCDPISGHTALYWYRQSLGQGLEFLIYFQGNSAPDKSGLPSDRFSAERTGGSVSTLTIQRTQQEDSAVYLCASSPERGPSPEQFFGPGTRLTVL.

This clone was counted only a few times. This chain connects TRBV6-5 to TRBJ1-6, with TRBD1 as a possible D gene (6 bases). Germline lookup yields CDR1 MNHEY and CDR2 SVGAGI. Trimming took off 0 bases at V and 10 bases at J, with 13 bases between the two ends. The CDR3 sequence is 15 residues long. CDR3 DNA: TGTGCCAGCAGTTACTCGCGGGGGCGGGGGTCACCCCTCCACTTT. It yields the protein CASSYSRGRGSPLHF.

The chain uses TRBV12-3 or TRBV12-4 and TRBJ1-1; 12 bases are shared with TRBD1. The length of the CDR3 is 12 residues. Unmatched junction bases numbered 1, after V lost 8 bases and J lost 6 bases. The CDR3 coding sequence is TGTGCCAGCCGGGACAGGGGGCCTGAAGCTTTCTTT. This encodes CASRDRGPEAFF.

The chain links TRBV19 to TRBJ1-3, with 7 bases lining up with TRBD1. The J segment lost 1 base and the V segment lost 2 bases, leaving 8 bases of the junction unmatched. Germline V CDR1 and CDR2: LNHDA, SQIVND (reference sequence). The CDR3 length is 17 residues. CDR3 DNA sequence: TGTGCCAGTAGTATACCAAGTGGACAGGTTTCTGGAAACACCATATATTTT. This gives the protein CASSIPSGQVSGNTIYF. Complete variable domain (other parts from reference TRBV19 and TRBJ1-3): DGGITQSPKYLFRKEGQNVTLSCEQNLNHDAMYWYRQDPGQGLRLIYYSQIVNDFQKGDIAEGYSVSREKKESFPLTVTSAQKNPTAFYLCASSIPSGQVSGNTIYFGEGSWLTVV.

The count of this clone is one. The CDR3 is CASSGGLESLPDTQYF. The CDR3 DNA is TGTGCCAGCTCAGGAGGACTCGAAAGTCTCCCAGATACGCAGTATTTT. The rearrangement links TRBV18 to TRBJ2-3, with TRBD2 as a possible D gene (5 bases). Germline V lookup: CDR1 KGHSH, CDR2 LQKENI. The CDR3 spans 16 residues. Trimming pared 5 bases from V and 4 bases from J, leaving 19 bases between.

V gene TRBV28 combines with J gene TRBJ2-2; unclear D gene. Trimming shortened V by 3 bases and J by 6 bases, and 5 bases separated the two germline ends. In germline, CDR1 is MDHEN, CDR2 SYDVKM. This CDR3 has 12 amino acids. The DNA of the CDR3 is TGTGCCAGCAGTTTGGCCGCCGGGGAGCTGTTTTTT. Its protein product is CASSLAAGELFF. Using reference TRBV28 and TRBJ2-2 for the parts outside the CDR3, the full variable domain is DVKVTQSSRYLVKRTGEKVFLECVQDMDHENMFWYRQDPGLGLRLIYFSYDVKMKEKGDIPEGYSVSREKKERFSLILESASTNQTSMYLCASSLAAGELFFGEGSRLTVL.

To note about this clone: The DNA is left out, because the CDR3 cannot be placed on it with certainty; the CDR3 is given as TCRdb lists it. The V call is TRBV4-1, the J call TRBJ1-3. The CDR3 is 15 residues long, counting both termini. Germline-derived CDR1 and CDR2 are MGHRA and YSYEKL. CDR3: CASSFGAGSGNTIYF.

The rearrangement links TRBV18 to TRBJ2-3, with 14 bases aligning to TRBD2. CDR1 is KGHSH and CDR2 is LQKENI in the germline V gene. V gave up 3 bases and J gave up 0 bases; unmatched junction bases: 2. The CDR3 consists of 17 residues. The CDR3 spells CASSPGLAGASTDTQYF. The CDR3 region has the DNA TGTGCCAGCTCACCGGGACTAGCGGGGGCTAGCACAGATACGCAGTATTTT.

The CDR3 DNA reads as TGTGCCAGCAGTGTCAGGGGCGGAACTAATGAAAAACTGTTTTTT. Translation: CASSVRGGTNEKLFF. The chain links TRBV25-1 to TRBJ1-4, with TRBD1 as a possible D gene (6 bases). V lost 4 bases and J 1 base, leaving 10 bases between the germline ends. Germline values: CDR1 MGHDK, CDR2 SYGVNS. CDR3 length: 15 residues.

This clone has only a few counts. The chain couples TRBV7-3 to TRBJ1-1, with 9 nucleotides matching TRBD1. V was clipped by 6 bases and J by 1 base; unmatched bases: 6. Germline V gene lookup returns CDR1 SGHTA and CDR2 FQGTGA. The CDR3 loop spans 15 amino acids. CDR3 loop: CASSPLDRGNTEAFF. For the CDR3, the DNA is TGTGCCAGCAGTCCCCTGGACAGGGGGAACACTGAAGCTTTCTTT.

The CDR3 region is CASSPGQQNSPLHF. As DNA, the CDR3 is TGTGCCAGCAGCCCGGGACAACAAAATTCACCCCTCCACTTT. The rearrangement links TRBV27 to TRBJ1-6; D might be TRBD1 (6 bases). The CDR3 length is 14 residues. Germline CDR1 reads MNHEY; CDR2 reads SMNVEV (reference sequence). Between the trimmed V and J ends, which lost 6 bases and 7 bases, there was a span of 13 bases.

V usage is TRBV3-1 (or the pseudogene TRBV3-2) and J usage is TRBJ2-7, with 8 bases lining up with TRBD1. The CDR3 has 16 amino acids. Germline V CDR1 and CDR2: LGHDT, YNNKEL (reference sequence). The J segment lost 4 bases and the V segment lost 1 base, leaving 9 bases of the junction unmatched. Here the CDR3 reads CASSQGPQGAGYEQYF. The CDR3 DNA follows: TGTGCCAGCAGCCAAGGTCCTCAGGGGGCGGGTTACGAGCAGTACTTC.

The chain recombines TRBV20-1 with TRBJ1-2; D remains unclear. The germline gives CDR1 DFQATT, CDR2 SNEGSKA (reference sequence). This CDR3 spans 11 amino acids. CDR3 DNA sequence: TGCAGCTCGCCCGAGAACTATGGCTACACCTTC. Protein: CSSPENYGYTF.

This rearrangement joins TRBV9 to TRBJ2-2; no clear D gene. Deletions cut 4 bases from V and 3 bases from J, with 10 bases between. This CDR3 contains 14 residues. Germline-derived CDR1 and CDR2 are SGDLS and YYNGEE. The CDR3 reads CASSSPGYTGELFF. The CDR3 bases are TGTGCCAGCAGCTCCCCGGGCTACACCGGGGAGCTGTTTTTT.

CDR3 nucleotides: TGTGCCAGCAGCGCCCGGGACAGGCCCGGCTATGGCTACACCTTC. This encodes CASSARDRPGYGYTF. This rearrangement joins TRBV9 to TRBJ1-2; TRBD1 agrees at 8 bases. V dropped 3 bases and J dropped 4; count of bases not matched to a gene: 8. The CDR3 loop spans 15 amino acids. CDR1 SGDLS and CDR2 YYNGEE come from the germline V gene.

The gene calls are TRBV29-1 and TRBJ2-5, with 13 bases lining up with TRBD2. CDR3 size: 14 residues. Losses at the gene ends were 4 bases for V and 4 bases for J; bases not matched to a gene: 3. CDR1 and CDR2 from the germline V gene are SQVTM and ANQGSEA. The CDR3 protein is CSVGTSGGLETQYF. CDR3 DNA sequence: TGCAGCGTTGGGACTAGCGGGGGCCTAGAGACCCAGTACTTC.

This chain links TRBV6-5 with TRBJ1-2; 8 positions match TRBD1. Germline trimming cut 6 bases from V and 4 bases from J; bases unmatched to any gene: 7. CDR1 is MNHEY and CDR2 is SVGAGI in the germline V gene. The CDR3 loop spans 14 amino acids. The CDR3: CASRPDRDAYGYTF. The CDR3 region has the DNA TGTGCCAGCAGACCGGACAGGGATGCCTATGGCTACACCTTC.

CDR3: CASAPNGGIQYF. CDR3 DNA: TGCGCCAGCGCCCCCAACGGGGGGATTCAGTACTTC. The chain combines TRBV4-1 with TRBJ2-4, with TRBD2 identical over 7 bases. The length of the CDR3 is 12 residues. Trimming cost V 8 bases and J 10 bases; bases outside gene matches: 8. Germline values: CDR1 MGHRA, CDR2 YSYEKL.